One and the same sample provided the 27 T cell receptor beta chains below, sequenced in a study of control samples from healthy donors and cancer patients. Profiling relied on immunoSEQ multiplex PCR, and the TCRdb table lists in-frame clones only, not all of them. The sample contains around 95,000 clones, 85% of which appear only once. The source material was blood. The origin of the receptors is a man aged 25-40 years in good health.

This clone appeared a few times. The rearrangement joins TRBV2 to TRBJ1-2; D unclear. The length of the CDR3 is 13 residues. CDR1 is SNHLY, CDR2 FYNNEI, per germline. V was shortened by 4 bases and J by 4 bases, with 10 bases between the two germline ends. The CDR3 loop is CASSGESGYGYTF. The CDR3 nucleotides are TGTGCCAGCAGTGGAGAAAGCGGCTATGGCTACACCTTC.

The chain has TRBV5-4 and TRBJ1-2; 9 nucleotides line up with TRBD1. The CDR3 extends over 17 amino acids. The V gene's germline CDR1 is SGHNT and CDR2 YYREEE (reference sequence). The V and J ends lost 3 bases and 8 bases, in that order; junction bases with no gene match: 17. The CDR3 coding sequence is TGTGCCAGCAGCTCGGCCCCCGGGACAGGGACCTTGGGCGGCTACACCTTC. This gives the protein CASSSAPGTGTLGGYTF.

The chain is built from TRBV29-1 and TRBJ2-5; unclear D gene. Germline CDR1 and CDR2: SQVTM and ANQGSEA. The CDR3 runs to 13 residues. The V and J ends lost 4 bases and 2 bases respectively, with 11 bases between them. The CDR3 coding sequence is TGCAGCGTTGTTCTCCTACGGCAAGAGACCCAGTACTTC. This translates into CSVVLLRQETQYF.

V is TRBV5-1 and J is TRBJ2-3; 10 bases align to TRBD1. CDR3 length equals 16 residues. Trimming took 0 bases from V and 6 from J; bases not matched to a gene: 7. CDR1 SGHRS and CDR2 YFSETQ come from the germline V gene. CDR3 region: CASSLGQGARVDTQYF. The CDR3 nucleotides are TGCGCCAGCAGCTTGGGACAGGGGGCGCGAGTGGATACGCAGTATTTT.

The CDR3 DNA reads as TGTGCCAGCAGCTCGACAGGGCGCTCCTACGAGCAGTACTTC. It yields the protein CASSSTGRSYEQYF. The chain employs TRBV28 and TRBJ2-7; TRBD1 matches 7 bases. The CDR3 runs 14 residues. V gave up 6 bases and J gave up 0 bases; unmatched junction bases: 5. Germline loops: CDR1 MDHEN, CDR2 SYDVKM.

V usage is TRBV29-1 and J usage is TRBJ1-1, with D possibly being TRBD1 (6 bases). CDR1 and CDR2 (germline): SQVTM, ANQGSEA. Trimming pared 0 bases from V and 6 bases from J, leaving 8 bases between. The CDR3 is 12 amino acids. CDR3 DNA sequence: TGCAGCGTTGAAGACAGGGGCTCTGAAGCTTTCTTT. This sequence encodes CSVEDRGSEAFF.

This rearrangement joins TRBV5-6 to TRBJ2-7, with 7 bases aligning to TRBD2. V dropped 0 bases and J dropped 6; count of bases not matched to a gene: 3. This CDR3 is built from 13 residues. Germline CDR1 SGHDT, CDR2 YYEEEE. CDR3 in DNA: TGTGCCAGCAGCTTGGGACTAGCAGGCGAGCAGTACTTC. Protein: CASSLGLAGEQYF.

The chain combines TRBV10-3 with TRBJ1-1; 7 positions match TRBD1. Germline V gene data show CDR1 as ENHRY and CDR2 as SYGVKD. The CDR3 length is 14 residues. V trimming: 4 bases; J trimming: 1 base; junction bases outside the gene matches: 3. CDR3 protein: CAISAGQQNTEAFF. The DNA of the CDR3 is TGTGCCATCAGTGCGGGACAGCAGAACACTGAAGCTTTCTTT.

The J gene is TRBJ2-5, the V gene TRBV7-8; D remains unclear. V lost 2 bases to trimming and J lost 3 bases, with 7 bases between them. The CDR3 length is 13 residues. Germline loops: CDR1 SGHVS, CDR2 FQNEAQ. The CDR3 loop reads CASSLPRKETQYF. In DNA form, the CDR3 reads TGTGCCAGCAGCTTACCGCGAAAAGAGACCCAGTACTTC.

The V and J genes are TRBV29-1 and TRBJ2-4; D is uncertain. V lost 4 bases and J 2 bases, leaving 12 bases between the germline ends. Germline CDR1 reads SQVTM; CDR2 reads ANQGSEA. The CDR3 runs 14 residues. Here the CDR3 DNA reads TGCAGCGTTGCCGTTTCCGCGTCCAAAAACATTCAGTACTTC. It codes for CSVAVSASKNIQYF.

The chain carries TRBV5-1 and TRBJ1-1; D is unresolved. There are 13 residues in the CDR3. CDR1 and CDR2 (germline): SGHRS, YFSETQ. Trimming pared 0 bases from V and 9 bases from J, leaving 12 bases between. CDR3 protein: CASSLGLQNQAFF. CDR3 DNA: TGCGCCAGCAGCTTGGGTCTTCAGAACCAAGCTTTCTTT.

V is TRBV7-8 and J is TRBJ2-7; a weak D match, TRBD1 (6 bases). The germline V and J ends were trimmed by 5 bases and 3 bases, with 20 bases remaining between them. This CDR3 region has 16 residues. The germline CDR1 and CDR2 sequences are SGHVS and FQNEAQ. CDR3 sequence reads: CASSRERQELSYEQYF. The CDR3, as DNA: TGTGCCAGCAGCAGGGAGAGACAGGAATTAAGCTACGAGCAGTACTTC.

The CDR3, as DNA: TGTGCCAGCAGGAGAACTAGCGGGGTAAACAATGAGCAGTTCTTC. Translating it yields CASRRTSGVNNEQFF. The J gene is TRBJ2-1, the V gene TRBV6-6; TRBD2 matches at 10 bases. Germline lookup yields CDR1 MNHNY and CDR2 SVGAGI (reference sequence). V lost 6 bases, J lost 5 bases, and 7 bases stayed unmatched. CDR3 size: 15 residues.

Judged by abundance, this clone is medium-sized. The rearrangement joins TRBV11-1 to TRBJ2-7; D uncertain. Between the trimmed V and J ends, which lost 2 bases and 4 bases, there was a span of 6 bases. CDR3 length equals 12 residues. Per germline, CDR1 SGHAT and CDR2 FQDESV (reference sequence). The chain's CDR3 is CASSLIQYEQYF. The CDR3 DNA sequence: TGTGCCAGCAGCTTAATACAGTACGAGCAGTACTTC. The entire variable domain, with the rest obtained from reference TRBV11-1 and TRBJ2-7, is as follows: EAEVAQSPRYKITEKSQAVAFWCDPISGHATLYWYRQILGQGPELLVQFQDESVVDDSQLPKDRFSAERLKGVDSTLKIQPAELGDSAMYLCASSLIQYEQYFGPGTRLTVT.

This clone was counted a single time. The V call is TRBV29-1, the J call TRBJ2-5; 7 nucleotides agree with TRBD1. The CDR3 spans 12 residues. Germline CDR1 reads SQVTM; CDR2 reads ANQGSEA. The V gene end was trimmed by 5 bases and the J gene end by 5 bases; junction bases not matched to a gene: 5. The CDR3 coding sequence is TGCAGCGTTTTGACAGGGTGGGAGACCCAGTACTTC. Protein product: CSVLTGWETQYF.

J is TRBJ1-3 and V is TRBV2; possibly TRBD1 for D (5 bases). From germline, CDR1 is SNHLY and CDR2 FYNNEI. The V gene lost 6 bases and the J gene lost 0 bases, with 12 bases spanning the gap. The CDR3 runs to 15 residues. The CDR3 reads CASRSGTFSGNTIYF. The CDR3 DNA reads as TGTGCCAGCAGGTCGGGGACCTTCTCTGGAAACACCATATATTTT.

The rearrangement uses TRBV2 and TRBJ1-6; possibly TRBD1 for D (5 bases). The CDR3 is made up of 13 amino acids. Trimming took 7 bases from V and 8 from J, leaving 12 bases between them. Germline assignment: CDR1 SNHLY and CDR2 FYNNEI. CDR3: CASKVGTDSPLHF. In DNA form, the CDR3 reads TGTGCCAGCAAGGTGGGGACGGATTCACCCCTCCACTTT.

CDR3 loop: CAISESGAATALHF. The CDR3 DNA sequence: TGTGCCATCAGTGAATCAGGGGCCGCCACGGCCCTCCACTTT. The chain combines TRBV10-3 with TRBJ1-6; a possible D gene is TRBD1 (6 bases). Germline CDR1 ENHRY, CDR2 SYGVKD. This CDR3 spans 14 amino acids. The ends were cut back, 3 bases at V and 14 bases at J, with 17 bases in the middle.

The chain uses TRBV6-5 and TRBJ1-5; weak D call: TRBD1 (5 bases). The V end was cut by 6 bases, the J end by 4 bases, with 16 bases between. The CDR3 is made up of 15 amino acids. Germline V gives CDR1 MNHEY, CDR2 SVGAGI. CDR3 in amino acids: CASRDRDGWNQPQHF. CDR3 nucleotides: TGTGCCAGCAGAGACCGGGACGGCTGGAATCAGCCCCAGCATTTT.

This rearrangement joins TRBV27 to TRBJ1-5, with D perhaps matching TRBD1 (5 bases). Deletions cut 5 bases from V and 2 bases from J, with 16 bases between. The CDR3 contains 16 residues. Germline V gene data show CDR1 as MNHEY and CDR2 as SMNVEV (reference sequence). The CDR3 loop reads CASSPTRRGGNQPQHF. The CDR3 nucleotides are TGTGCCAGCAGTCCGACTCGTAGGGGTGGCAATCAGCCCCAGCATTTT.

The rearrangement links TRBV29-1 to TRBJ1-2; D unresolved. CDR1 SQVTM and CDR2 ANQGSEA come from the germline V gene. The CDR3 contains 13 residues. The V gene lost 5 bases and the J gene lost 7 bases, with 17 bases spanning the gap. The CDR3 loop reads CSVSGGSLGGYTF. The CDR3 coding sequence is TGCAGCGTTTCGGGAGGGAGCCTCGGTGGCTACACCTTC.

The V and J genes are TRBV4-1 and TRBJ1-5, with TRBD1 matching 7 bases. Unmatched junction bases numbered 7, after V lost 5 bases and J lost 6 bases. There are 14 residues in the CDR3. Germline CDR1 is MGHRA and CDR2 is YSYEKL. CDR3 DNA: TGCGCCAGCAGCTCCAACAGGGGAGGTCAGCCCCAGCATTTT. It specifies CASSSNRGGQPQHF.

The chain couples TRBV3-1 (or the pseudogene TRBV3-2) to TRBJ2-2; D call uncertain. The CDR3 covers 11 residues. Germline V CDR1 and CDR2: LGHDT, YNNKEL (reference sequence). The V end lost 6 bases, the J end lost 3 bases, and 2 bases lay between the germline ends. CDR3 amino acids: CASRDTGELFF. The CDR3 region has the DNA TGTGCCAGCAGGGACACCGGGGAGCTGTTTTTT.

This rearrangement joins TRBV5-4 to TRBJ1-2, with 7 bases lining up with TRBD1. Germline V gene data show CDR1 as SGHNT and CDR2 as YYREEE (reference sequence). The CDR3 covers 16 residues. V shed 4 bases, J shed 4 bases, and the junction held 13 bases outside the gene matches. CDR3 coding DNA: TGTGCCAGCAGCCATTTCCGACAGGGCTTTAGCTATGGCTACACCTTC. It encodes CASSHFRQGFSYGYTF.

In DNA, the CDR3 is TGTGCCAGTAGTTTTACAGTGACTAGCACAGATACGCAGTATTTT. It specifies CASSFTVTSTDTQYF. The chain joins TRBV19 to TRBJ2-3, with D uncertain. The CDR3 runs to 15 residues. The V end lost 5 bases, the J end lost 0 bases, and 12 bases lay between the germline ends. Germline assignment: CDR1 LNHDA and CDR2 SQIVND (reference sequence). The full variable domain, with the rest looked up from reference TRBV19 and TRBJ2-3, is DGGITQSPKYLFRKEGQNVTLSCEQNLNHDAMYWYRQDPGQGLRLIYYSQIVNDFQKGDIAEGYSVSREKKESFPLTVTSAQKNPTAFYLCASSFTVTSTDTQYFGPGTRLTVL.

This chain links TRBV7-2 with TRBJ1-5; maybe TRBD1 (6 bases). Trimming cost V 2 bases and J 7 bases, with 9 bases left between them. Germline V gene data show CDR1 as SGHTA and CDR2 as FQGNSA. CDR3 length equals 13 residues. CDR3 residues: CASSLRGRQPQHF. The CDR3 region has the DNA TGTGCCAGCAGCTTAAGGGGGAGGCAGCCCCAGCATTTT.

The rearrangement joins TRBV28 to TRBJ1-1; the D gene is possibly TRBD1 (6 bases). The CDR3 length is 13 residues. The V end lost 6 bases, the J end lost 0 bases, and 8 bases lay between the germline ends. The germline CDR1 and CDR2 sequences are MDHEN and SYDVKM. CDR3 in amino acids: CASRQGMNTEAFF. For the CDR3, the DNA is TGTGCCAGCAGACAGGGCATGAACACTGAAGCTTTCTTT.